This note documents a single T cell receptor (beta chain) sequence. Its antigen is not known. This sample stems from a study of shared clonotypes between healthy human individuals. Several immunoSEQ plates held equal portions of the genomic DNA taken from each subset. Sorted subsets were amplified in replicate PCRs using around 220 ng DNA, approximately 30,000 T cell genomes. TCRdb's copy holds only in-frame clones and misses some; the assay was immunoSEQ multiplex PCR. The sample shows about 2.5 million clones, roughly 90% of them seen only once. Study-wide results and limits: Deeper or shallower sequencing was expected to change how clonotypes are shared among donors.

The germline gives CDR1 MGHRA, CDR2 YSYEKL. With 6 bases clipped from V and 3 bases from J, the junction kept 4 bases outside the gene matches. The CDR3 totals 15 residues. The chain recombines TRBV4-1 with TRBJ2-1, with 11 bases lining up with TRBD2. This TCR derives from a man between 18 and 35 years old in good health. Some clones in this sample may be carry-over from other donors' samples. Sequenced input: naive CD4+ T cells from PBMCs. As for subset: CD45RA+ positively selected. This CDR3 reads CASRQTSGNYNEQFF. The CDR3 DNA reads as TGCGCCAGCAGGCAGACTAGCGGGAACTACAATGAGCAGTTCTTC.